Listed here is a single TCR beta chain. Its antigen remains unknown. A read error may produce the germline difference seen at one junction end. The data belong to a study of blood T cells in healthy people across ages. Study results and caveats: Higher diversity, along with more naive CD4+ cells, distinguished long-lived donors from aged donors.

Sample-barcoded 5' priming and a J-beta primer mix drove a second PCR of about 6 to 12 cycles. MiXCR, applied by TCRdb to the 5' RACE reads, yields one record per CDR3 protein. Found here are 630,000 or so distinct CDR3 sequences, roughly 32% of them singletons; the top ten hold approximately 15%. The CDR3 has 14 amino acids. Per the germline V gene, CDR1 is SGHRS and CDR2 is YFSETQ. Sequencing input: blood. The chain uses TRBV5-1 and TRBJ2-7, with D perhaps matching TRBD2 (5 bases). The receptor comes from a woman older than 75 in good health. CDR3 nucleotides: TGCGCCAGTACCCTAGGACTGTCCTCCTGCGAGCAGTACTTC. This codes for CASTLGLSSCEQYF.